The 6 T cell receptor beta chains below come from one sample, sequenced in a study of radiotherapy plus CTLA-4 blockade in lung cancer (dated by TCRdb to about 2018). Libraries came from the immunoSEQ multiplex PCR assay. TCRdb's version of the immuneACCESS table is confined to in-frame rearrangements and falls short of the full clone set. An unresolved V gene accounts for under half of the shortfall where checked; the remainder is of unknown origin. A total of about 85,000 clones appear in this sample, around 86% of them only once. The ten largest clones represent around 2% of the sample. Sequenced material: peripheral blood, taken from a patient treated with radiotherapy plus ipilimumab. The origin of the receptors is a human donor with non-small cell lung cancer who had a partial response to radiotherapy plus ipilimumab.

Regarding this clone: Compared with germline, one end of the junction differs, possibly owing to a read error. This chain connects TRBV7-9 to TRBJ2-1; the match to TRBD2 covers 13 bases. CDR3 length: 16 residues. Per germline, CDR1 SEHNR and CDR2 FQNEAQ (reference sequence). CDR3 coding DNA: TGTGCCAGCAGCTCCCCGACTAGCGGGAGGACCTATGAGCAGCTCTTC. It translates to CASSSPTSGRTYEQLF.

Here the CDR3 DNA reads TGTGCCAGCAGCGGCACGGGAGGTGCCGGGGAGCTGTTTTTT. Its translation is CASSGTGGAGELFF. The chain uses TRBV5-4 and TRBJ2-2; 7 bases align to TRBD2. This CDR3 is 14 amino acids long. V was pared by 4 bases and J by 6 bases, with 6 bases of the junction left unmatched. CDR1 is SGHNT and CDR2 is YYREEE in the germline V gene (reference sequence).

The rearrangement uses TRBV7-2 and TRBJ1-1; TRBD1 might be the D (6 bases). The germline gives CDR1 SGHTA, CDR2 FQGNSA. The CDR3 loop spans 15 amino acids. Trimming removed 3 bases at V and 0 bases at J, with 11 bases between. CDR3 bases: TGTGCCAGCAGCTTGGGGGGGGGCCTGAACACTGAAGCTTTCTTT. Its protein is CASSLGGGLNTEAFF.

In its sample, this clone was seen a few times. This sequence joins TRBV5-1 and TRBJ1-3; 9 positions agree with TRBD1. There are 16 residues in the CDR3. V lost 4 bases, J lost 2 bases, and 7 bases stayed unmatched. Germline CDR1 SGHRS, CDR2 YFSETQ. Written as DNA, the CDR3 is TGCGCCAGCAGCAGCGGACAGGGGTCAACTGGAAACACCATATATTTT. It encodes CASSSGQGSTGNTIYF.

This chain uses TRBV28 with TRBJ2-7; 8 nucleotides align to TRBD2. This CDR3 is 18 amino acids long. V shed 2 bases and J 2 bases; nucleotides not matched to a gene: 14. Looked up from germline, CDR1 is MDHEN and CDR2 is SYDVKM. The CDR3, as DNA: TGTGCCAGCAGTTTAACGAGCGGGGGCCGCCACTTACCCTACGAGCAGTACTTC. The encoded protein is CASSLTSGGRHLPYEQYF.

This clone has more than one count but fewer than ten. J is TRBJ2-1 and V is TRBV11-3; D may be TRBD1 (6 bases). Trimming stripped 5 bases from V and 5 bases from J, with 16 bases between. Germline V gives CDR1 SGHNT, CDR2 YENEEA. The CDR3 has 15 residues. The CDR3 DNA reads TGTGCCAGCAGCCCAGTAGTGGGGGCCAACAATGAGCAGTTCTTC. Translated: CASSPVVGANNEQFF.